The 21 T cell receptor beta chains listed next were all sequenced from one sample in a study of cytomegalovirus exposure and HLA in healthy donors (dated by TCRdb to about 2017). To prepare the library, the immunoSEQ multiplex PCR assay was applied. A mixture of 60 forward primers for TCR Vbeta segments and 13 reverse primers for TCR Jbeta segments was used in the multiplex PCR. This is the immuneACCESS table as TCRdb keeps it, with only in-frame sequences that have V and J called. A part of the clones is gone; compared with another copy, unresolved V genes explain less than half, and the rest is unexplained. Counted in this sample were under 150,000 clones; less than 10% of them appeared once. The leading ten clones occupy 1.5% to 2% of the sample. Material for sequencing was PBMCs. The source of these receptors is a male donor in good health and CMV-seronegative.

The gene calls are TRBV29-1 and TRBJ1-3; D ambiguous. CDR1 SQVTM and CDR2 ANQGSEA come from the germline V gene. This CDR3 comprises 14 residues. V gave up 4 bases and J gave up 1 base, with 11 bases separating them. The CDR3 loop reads CSVGYRSSGNTIYF. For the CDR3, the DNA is TGCAGCGTTGGATATCGGAGTTCTGGAAACACCATATATTTT. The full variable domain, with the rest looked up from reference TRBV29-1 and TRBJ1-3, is SAVISQKPSRDICQRGTSLTIQCQVDSQVTMMFWYRQQPGQSLTLIATANQGSEATYESGFVIDKFPISRPNLTFSTLTVSNMSPEDSSIYLCSVGYRSSGNTIYFGEGSWLTVV.

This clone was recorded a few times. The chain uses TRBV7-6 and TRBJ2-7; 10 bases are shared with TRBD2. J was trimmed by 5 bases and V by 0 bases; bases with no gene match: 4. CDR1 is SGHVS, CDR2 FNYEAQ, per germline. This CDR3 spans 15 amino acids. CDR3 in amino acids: CASSLAASGRNEQYF. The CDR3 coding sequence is TGTGCCAGCAGCTTAGCGGCTAGCGGGAGAAACGAGCAGTACTTC. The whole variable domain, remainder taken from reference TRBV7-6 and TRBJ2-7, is GAGVSQSPRYKVTKRGQDVALRCDPISGHVSLYWYRQALGQGPEFLTYFNYEAQQDKSGLPNDRFSAERPEGSISTLTIQRTEQRDSAMYRCASSLAASGRNEQYFGPGTRLTVT.

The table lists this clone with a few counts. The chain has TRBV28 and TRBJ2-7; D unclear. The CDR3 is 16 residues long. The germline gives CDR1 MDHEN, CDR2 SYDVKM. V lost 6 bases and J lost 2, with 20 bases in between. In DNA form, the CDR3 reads TGTGCCAGCAGCTTTCCGCCGATGTACAGCCCCTACGAGCAGTACTTC. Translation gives CASSFPPMYSPYEQYF.

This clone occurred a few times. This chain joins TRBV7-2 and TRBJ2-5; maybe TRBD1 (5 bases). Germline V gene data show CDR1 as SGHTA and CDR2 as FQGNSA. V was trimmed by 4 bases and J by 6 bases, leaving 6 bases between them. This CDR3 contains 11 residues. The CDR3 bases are TGTGCCAGCAGCTCAGGGCAGACCCAGTACTTC. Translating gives CASSSGQTQYF.

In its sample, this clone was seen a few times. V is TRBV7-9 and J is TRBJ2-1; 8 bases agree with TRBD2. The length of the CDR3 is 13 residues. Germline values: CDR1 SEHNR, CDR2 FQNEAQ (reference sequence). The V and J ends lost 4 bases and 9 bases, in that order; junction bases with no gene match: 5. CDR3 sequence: CASSSGLGVEQFF. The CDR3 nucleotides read TGTGCCAGCAGCTCGGGACTAGGTGTTGAGCAGTTCTTC.

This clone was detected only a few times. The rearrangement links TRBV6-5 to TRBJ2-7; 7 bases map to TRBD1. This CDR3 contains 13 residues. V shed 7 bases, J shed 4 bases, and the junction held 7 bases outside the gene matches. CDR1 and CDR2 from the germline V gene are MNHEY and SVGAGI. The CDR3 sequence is CASKMTGSYEQYF. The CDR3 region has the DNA TGTGCCAGCAAAATGACAGGGTCATACGAGCAGTACTTC.

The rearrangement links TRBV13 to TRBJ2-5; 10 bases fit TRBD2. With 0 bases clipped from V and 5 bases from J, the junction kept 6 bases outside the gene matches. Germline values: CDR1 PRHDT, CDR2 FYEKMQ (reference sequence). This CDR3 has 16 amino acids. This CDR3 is CASSLGRLAGGETQYF. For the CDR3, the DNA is TGTGCCAGCAGCTTAGGCCGACTAGCGGGCGGGGAGACCCAGTACTTC. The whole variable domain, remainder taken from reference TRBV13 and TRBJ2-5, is AAGVIQSPRHLIKEKRETATLKCYPIPRHDTVYWYQQGPGQDPQFLISFYEKMQSDKGSIPDRFSAQQFSDYHSELNMSSLELGDSALYFCASSLGRLAGGETQYFGPGTRLLVL.

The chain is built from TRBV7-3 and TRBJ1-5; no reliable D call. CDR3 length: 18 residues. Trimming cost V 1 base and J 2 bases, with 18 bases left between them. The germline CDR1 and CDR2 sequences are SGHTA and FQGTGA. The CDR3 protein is CASSLNSLQDWGNQPQHF. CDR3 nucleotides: TGTGCCAGCAGCTTAAATAGCCTTCAAGACTGGGGCAATCAGCCCCAGCATTTT. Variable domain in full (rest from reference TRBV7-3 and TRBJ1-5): GAGVSQTPSNKVTEKGKYVELRCDPISGHTALYWYRQSLGQGPEFLIYFQGTGAADDSGLPNDRFFAVRPEGSVSTLKIQRTERGDSAVYLCASSLNSLQDWGNQPQHFGDGTRLSIL.

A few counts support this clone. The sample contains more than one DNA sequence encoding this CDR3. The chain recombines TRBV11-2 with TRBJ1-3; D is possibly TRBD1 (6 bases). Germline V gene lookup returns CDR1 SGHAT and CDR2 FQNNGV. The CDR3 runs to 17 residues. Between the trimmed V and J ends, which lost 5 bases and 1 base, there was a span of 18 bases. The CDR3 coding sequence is TGTGCCAGCAGCCCCTGGCCTGCACAGGGATCTGGAAACACCATATATTTT. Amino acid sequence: CASSPWPAQGSGNTIYF.

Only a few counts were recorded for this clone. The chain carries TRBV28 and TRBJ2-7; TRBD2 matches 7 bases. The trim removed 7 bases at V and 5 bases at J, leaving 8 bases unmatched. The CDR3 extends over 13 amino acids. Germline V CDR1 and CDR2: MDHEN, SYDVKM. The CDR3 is CASTQTSNHEQYF. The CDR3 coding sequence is TGTGCCAGCACCCAGACTAGCAACCACGAGCAGTACTTC.

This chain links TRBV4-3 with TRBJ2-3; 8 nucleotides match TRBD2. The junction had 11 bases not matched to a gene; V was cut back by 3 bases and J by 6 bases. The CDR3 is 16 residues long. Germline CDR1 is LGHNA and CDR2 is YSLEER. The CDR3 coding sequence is TGCGCCAGCAGCCAGTCATCCGGGGGCGGGGGGGATACGCAGTATTTT. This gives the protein CASSQSSGGGGDTQYF.

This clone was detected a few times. CDR3 DNA sequence: TGTGCCTGCGGACTAGCGGGAGGGAGCACAGATACGCAGTATTTT. Its translation: CACGLAGGSTDTQYF. V usage is TRBV30 and J usage is TRBJ2-3; 15 bases map to TRBD2. This CDR3 is 15 amino acids long. V shed 6 bases and J 0 bases; nucleotides not matched to a gene: 1. The germline gives CDR1 GTSNPN, CDR2 SVGIG (reference sequence).

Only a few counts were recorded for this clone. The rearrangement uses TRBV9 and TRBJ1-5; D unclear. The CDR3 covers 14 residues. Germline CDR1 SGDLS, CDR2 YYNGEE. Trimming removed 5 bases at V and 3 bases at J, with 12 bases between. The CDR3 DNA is TGTGCCAGCAGTGGAGGAAGTCTCAATCAGCCCCAGCATTTT. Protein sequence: CASSGGSLNQPQHF.

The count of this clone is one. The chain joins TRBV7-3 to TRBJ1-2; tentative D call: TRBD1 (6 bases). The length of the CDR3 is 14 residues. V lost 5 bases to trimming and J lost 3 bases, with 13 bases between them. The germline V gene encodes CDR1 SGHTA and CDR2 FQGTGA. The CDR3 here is CASSPQGGDYGYTF. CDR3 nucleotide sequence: TGTGCCAGCAGCCCACAGGGTGGGGACTATGGCTACACCTTC.

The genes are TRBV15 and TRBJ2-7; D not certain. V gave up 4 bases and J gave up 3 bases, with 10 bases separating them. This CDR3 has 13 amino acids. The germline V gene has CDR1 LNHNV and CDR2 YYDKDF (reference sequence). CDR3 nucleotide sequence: TGTGCCACCAGCACCTTATCGGGCTACGAGCAGTACTTC. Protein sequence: CATSTLSGYEQYF.

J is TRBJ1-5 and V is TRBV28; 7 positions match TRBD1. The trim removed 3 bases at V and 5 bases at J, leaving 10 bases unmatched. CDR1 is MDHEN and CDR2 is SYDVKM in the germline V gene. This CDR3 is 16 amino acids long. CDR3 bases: TGTGCCAGCAGTTTCCCAACAGGGGTCAGGGATCAGCCCCAGCATTTT. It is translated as CASSFPTGVRDQPQHF.

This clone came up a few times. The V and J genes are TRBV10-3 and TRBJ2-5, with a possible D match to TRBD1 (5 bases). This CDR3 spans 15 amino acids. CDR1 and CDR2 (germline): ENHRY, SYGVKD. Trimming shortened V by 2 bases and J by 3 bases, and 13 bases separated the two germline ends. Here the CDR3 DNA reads TGTGCCATCAGTGAGGTGGCAGGGCTAAAAGAGACCCAGTACTTC. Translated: CAISEVAGLKETQYF.

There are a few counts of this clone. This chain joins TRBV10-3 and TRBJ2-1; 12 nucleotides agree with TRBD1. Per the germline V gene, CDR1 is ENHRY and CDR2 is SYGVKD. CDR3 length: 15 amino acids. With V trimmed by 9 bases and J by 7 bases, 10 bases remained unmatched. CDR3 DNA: TGTGCCATTTCGGGGGGACAGGGGGCCGCGAATGAGCAGTTCTTC. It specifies CAISGGQGAANEQFF.

The CDR3 bases are TGTGCCAGCAGCGAGACGTACAGGGGGGACGAGCAGTACTTC. Its protein product is CASSETYRGDEQYF. The V and J genes are TRBV11-2 and TRBJ2-7, with 8 bases lining up with TRBD1. The CDR3 loop spans 14 amino acids. Trimming cost V 5 bases and J 5 bases; bases outside gene matches: 8. Germline values: CDR1 SGHAT, CDR2 FQNNGV.

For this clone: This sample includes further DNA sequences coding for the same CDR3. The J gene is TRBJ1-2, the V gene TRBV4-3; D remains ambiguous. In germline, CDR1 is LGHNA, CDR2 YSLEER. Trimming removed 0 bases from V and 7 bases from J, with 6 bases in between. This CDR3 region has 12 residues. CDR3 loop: CASSQDRGGYTF. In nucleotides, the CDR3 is TGCGCCAGCAGCCAAGACCGGGGTGGCTACACCTTC.

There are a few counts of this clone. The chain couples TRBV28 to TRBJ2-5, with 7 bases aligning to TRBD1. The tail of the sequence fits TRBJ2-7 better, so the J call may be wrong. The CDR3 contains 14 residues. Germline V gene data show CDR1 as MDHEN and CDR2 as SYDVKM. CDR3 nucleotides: TGTGCCAGCAGTTCCAGAGGGGGCAGCTACGAGCAGTACTTC. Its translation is CASSSRGGSYEQYF.